This TCR beta chain derives from a study of Ad26.COV2.S vaccination and SARS-CoV-2 variants. Study as a whole: Donor got 5x10^10 or 1x10^11 viral particles of Ad26.COV2.S.

The study's findings and limits: Substantial breadth was reportedly displayed by spike-specific CD8+ and CD4+ T cell responses after vaccination. There was a possibility that the TCR breadth and depth analyses underestimated total T cell responses.

The ends were cut back, 6 bases at V and 2 bases at J, with 10 bases in the middle. In germline, CDR1 is MGHDK, CDR2 SYGVNS. CDR3 length equals 13 residues. Repertoires were generated with immunoSEQ multiplex PCR, while TCRdb's copy carries only in-frame clones and drops some. Of about 350,000 clones detected, 80% to 90% appear once; the ten largest clones hold over 8.5%. Described treatment: roughly 20 received Ad26.COV2.S at low or high dose, single or two shots; 5 received placebo; per-sample allocation not given. Specimen acquisition occurred on day 63 following the initial vaccine or placebo injection. Spike of the Wuhan-strain SARS-CoV-2 was expressed by an Ad26 vector, which formed the vaccine. Of note for this clone: Its antigen is not known.

This receptor was taken from a person aged 18-65 years who received the Ad26.COV2.S COVID-19 vaccine or a placebo. This sequence joins TRBV25-1 and TRBJ1-1, with D hard to call. Material: peripheral blood, obtained in a trial of Ad26.COV2.S vaccine versus placebo. CDR3 region: CASRGLANTEAFF. Here the CDR3 DNA reads TGTGCCAGCAGGGGGTTGGCAAACACTGAAGCTTTCTTT.